Reported below is one T cell receptor (gamma chain). TCRdb shows a much larger clone's protein in place of this DNA's translation, and the two differ at residue 8, likely through a read error; the protein shown is translated from the DNA. V lost 2 bases and J lost 0; bases outside the gene matches: 7. Germline V gives CDR1 GITISATS, CDR2 ISYDGTV (reference sequence). The CDR3 totals 15 residues. TCRdb re-processed the multiplex PCR reads using CATT. The profile covers 20,000 to 30,000 gamma-chain clones, with roughly 3.1% appearing a single time and about 30% taken by the ten largest. Gammadelta T cells were flow-sorted from PBMC into Vgamma9/Vdelta2+ and Vdelta2-negative populations for bulk analysis. The entry originates in a study of γδ T cells in repeated Plasmodium falciparum infection. Across the whole study: The natural-infection arm compared Malian children under seasonal malaria with matched Australian children. Malaria-naive adults were infected with P. falciparum NF54 four times over roughly 640 days.

What was sequenced was gamma-delta T cells from blood. The source is a pool of human donors (malaria-infected and uninfected, not separated). J is TRGJ1 or TRGJ2 and V is TRGV9. TCRdb leaves out the J gene; it was filled in here by matching the DNA to germline. The CDR3 spells CALWEARKNYYKKLF. The CDR3 DNA reads as TGTGCCTTGTGGGAGGCCCGGAAGAATTATTATAAGAAACTCTTT.